The 21 T cell receptor beta chains reported below all come from one sample, sequenced in a study of T cell changes during pregnancy in multiple sclerosis. Only in-frame clones appear in the TCRdb table, and some are missing; sequencing was by immunoSEQ multiplex PCR. The data contain some 95,000 clones, 92% of them singletons. Source: peripheral blood, taken in the first trimester of pregnancy. The receptors stem from a female donor with multiple sclerosis, enrolled in a pregnancy study.

V is TRBV21-1 and J is TRBJ2-1; the D segment call TRBD2 is taken from the table without a DNA check. TRBV21-1 corresponds to a pseudogene. There are 10 residues in the CDR3. In nucleotides, the CDR3 is TGTGCCAGCGAGAACAATGAGCAGTTCTTC. Protein: CASENNEQFF.

The chain is built from TRBV30 and TRBJ1-3; 9 bases match TRBD1. Germline V CDR1 and CDR2: GTSNPN, SVGIG (reference sequence). Trimming at V came to 3 bases and at J to 0 bases, leaving 9 bases not matched to a gene. This CDR3 comprises 17 residues. For the CDR3, the DNA is TGTGCCTGGAGCCTAGCCGGGACAGGGAGCTCTGGAAACACCATATATTTT. Translating gives CAWSLAGTGSSGNTIYF. The whole variable domain, remainder taken from reference TRBV30 and TRBJ1-3, is SQTIHQWPATLVQPVGSPLSLECTVEGTSNPNLYWYRQAAGRGLQLLFYSVGIGQISSEVPQNLSASRPQDRQFILSSKKLLLSDSGFYLCAWSLAGTGSSGNTIYFGEGSWLTVV.

This sequence joins TRBV25-1 and TRBJ2-7; TRBD1 matches 10 bases. CDR1 is MGHDK and CDR2 is SYGVNS in the germline V gene. Unmatched junction bases numbered 6, after V lost 7 bases and J lost 3 bases. The CDR3 runs to 14 residues. The CDR3 is CASNAGTGVYEQYF. The CDR3 DNA reads TGTGCCAGCAACGCCGGGACAGGGGTCTACGAGCAGTACTTC.

The rearrangement uses TRBV27 and TRBJ2-1; 12 nucleotides align to TRBD2. Germline lookup yields CDR1 MNHEY and CDR2 SMNVEV (reference sequence). The V and J ends lost 4 bases and 3 bases, in that order; junction bases with no gene match: 1. The CDR3 extends over 15 amino acids. The CDR3 spells CASSSTSGSYNEQFF. The CDR3 DNA follows: TGTGCCAGCAGTTCGACTAGCGGGAGCTACAATGAGCAGTTCTTC.

This clone is a singleton in its sample. The J gene is TRBJ2-1, the V gene TRBV6-7; 7 nucleotides line up with TRBD1. TRBV6-7 is annotated as an ORF whose role is uncertain. The CDR3 runs to 18 residues. V lost 6 bases to trimming and J lost 4 bases; unmatched junction nucleotides: 18. Here the CDR3 reads CASREPYPGQRRYNEQFF. CDR3 sequence (DNA): TGTGCCAGCAGGGAACCTTACCCGGGACAGAGAAGATACAATGAGCAGTTCTTC.

This chain uses TRBV5-8 with TRBJ1-1; D is possibly TRBD1 (5 bases). V was pared by 4 bases and J by 11 bases, with 18 bases between. Germline values: CDR1 SGHTS, CDR2 YDEGEE. The CDR3 runs to 13 residues. CDR3 in amino acids: CASSGTQESSAFF. CDR3 DNA sequence: TGTGCCAGCAGCGGTACACAGGAATCGAGTGCTTTCTTT.

The genes are TRBV30 and TRBJ1-1; D is possibly TRBD1 (6 bases). Germline V CDR1 and CDR2: GTSNPN, SVGIG (reference sequence). The germline V and J ends were trimmed by 5 bases and 11 bases, with 12 bases remaining between them. This CDR3 is built from 10 residues. CDR3 coding DNA: TGTGCCTGGCTGCAGGGGAAGGCTTTCTTT. Translating gives CAWLQGKAFF.

This chain connects TRBV2 to TRBJ2-7, with TRBD1 matching 7 bases. CDR3 length: 13 amino acids. The germline CDR1 and CDR2 sequences are SNHLY and FYNNEI. Trimming took 8 bases from V and 5 from J; bases not matched to a gene: 9. CDR3 loop: CASGRDRGNEQYF. The CDR3 DNA reads as TGTGCCAGCGGAAGGGACAGAGGAAACGAGCAGTACTTC.

This clone appeared a few times. The chain recombines TRBV29-1 with TRBJ1-1, with TRBD1 matching over 8 bases. This CDR3 has 12 amino acids. V lost 4 bases and J lost 10; bases outside the gene matches: 8. Looked up from germline, CDR1 is SQVTM and CDR2 is ANQGSEA. The CDR3 loop is CSVGGDRTSAFF. The CDR3 bases are TGCAGCGTTGGTGGGGACAGGACCTCAGCTTTCTTT.

In this sample, this clone turned up once. The rearrangement joins TRBV30 to TRBJ1-5; the match to TRBD1 covers 8 bases. Looked up from germline, CDR1 is GTSNPN and CDR2 is SVGIG (reference sequence). The V gene end was trimmed by 1 base and the J gene end by 6 bases; junction bases not matched to a gene: 5. The CDR3 spans 14 residues. CDR3 region: CAWSEGRGLQPQHF. CDR3 DNA sequence: TGTGCCTGGAGTGAGGGCAGGGGGCTTCAGCCCCAGCATTTT.

DNA for the CDR3: TGTGCCAGCAGCGATGACAGGGTATCCTTAGGAAACACCATATATTTT. This translates into CASSDDRVSLGNTIYF. This chain uses TRBV21-1 with TRBJ1-3; no DNA check was done on the table's D call, TRBD1. TRBV21-1 is a recognized pseudogene. There are 16 residues in the CDR3.

This clone has only a few counts. The rearrangement links TRBV2 to TRBJ2-1; 8 bases match TRBD1. CDR3 length equals 15 residues. The germline gives CDR1 SNHLY, CDR2 FYNNEI. V was clipped by 5 bases and J by 0 bases; unmatched bases: 3. CDR3 protein: CASSRDRSSYNEQFF. DNA for the CDR3: TGTGCCAGCAGTCGGGACAGGAGCTCCTACAATGAGCAGTTCTTC.

CDR3 bases: TGTGCCAGCAGCTTTGGAGGGAGGCGCTACGAGCAGTACTTC. Protein product: CASSFGGRRYEQYF. The genes are TRBV7-2 and TRBJ2-7, with D possibly TRBD2 on 6 matching bases. V was cut by 3 bases and J by 3 bases, with 12 bases left in between. This CDR3 contains 14 residues. Germline CDR1 is SGHTA and CDR2 is FQGNSA.

This chain links TRBV30 with TRBJ1-2; tentative D call: TRBD1 (6 bases). Per germline, CDR1 GTSNPN and CDR2 SVGIG (reference sequence). Trimming cost V 7 bases and J 7 bases, with 13 bases left between them. The CDR3 sequence is 11 residues long. DNA for the CDR3: TGTGCCTCGAACAGGGCTCGTGGCTACACCTTC. Encoded protein: CASNRARGYTF.

The chain employs TRBV2 and TRBJ2-2; 12 nucleotides match TRBD2. The junction had 11 bases not matched to a gene; V was cut back by 2 bases and J by 4 bases. This CDR3 is built from 19 residues. Germline values: CDR1 SNHLY, CDR2 FYNNEI. This CDR3 reads CASSEMASGTSGLTGELFF. In DNA, the CDR3 is TGTGCCAGCAGTGAAATGGCCTCAGGGACTAGCGGGCTCACCGGGGAGCTGTTTTTT. Full variable domain (missing parts from reference TRBV2 and TRBJ2-2): EPEVTQTPSHQVTQMGQEVILRCVPISNHLYFYWYRQILGQKVEFLVSFYNNEISEKSEIFDDQFSVERPDGSNFTLKIRSTKLEDSAMYFCASSEMASGTSGLTGELFFGEGSRLTVL.

This clone turned up a few times. J is TRBJ1-5 and V is TRBV6-6; D is possibly TRBD1 (5 bases). V was pared by 5 bases and J by 7 bases, with 9 bases between. CDR3 length: 12 amino acids. Germline V gives CDR1 MNHNY, CDR2 SVGAGI (reference sequence). The CDR3 sequence: CASSRQSQPQHF. As DNA, the CDR3 is TGTGCCAGCAGTCGACAGAGCCAGCCCCAGCATTTT.

The chain recombines TRBV7-2 with TRBJ1-5; 9 bases align to TRBD1. The CDR3 spans 15 residues. From germline, CDR1 is SGHTA and CDR2 FQGNSA. With 1 base clipped from V and 5 bases from J, the junction kept 3 bases outside the gene matches. The CDR3 spells CASSLDRGRYQPQHF. The CDR3 bases are TGTGCCAGCAGCTTAGACAGGGGGCGTTATCAGCCCCAGCATTTT.

This rearrangement joins TRBV6-1 to TRBJ1-1; D unresolved. Trimming cost V 3 bases and J 3 bases, with 14 bases left between them. The V gene's germline CDR1 is MNHNS and CDR2 SASEGT. There are 15 residues in the CDR3. CDR3 in amino acids: CASSDYRGMDTEAFF. The CDR3 DNA sequence: TGTGCCAGCAGTGATTATAGAGGGATGGACACTGAAGCTTTCTTT.

The V call is TRBV6-4, the J call TRBJ2-2, with D unresolved. The germline gives CDR1 MRHNA, CDR2 SNTAGT. The CDR3 is 14 residues long. Trimming pared 5 bases from V and 1 base from J, leaving 8 bases between. CDR3 coding DNA: TGTGCCAGCAGTCTCGAGTGGAACACCGGGGAGCTGTTTTTT. Its translation: CASSLEWNTGELFF.

This chain uses TRBV7-9 with TRBJ2-1, with TRBD2 identical over 9 bases. The germline V gene has CDR1 SEHNR and CDR2 FQNEAQ (reference sequence). The CDR3 extends over 15 amino acids. The trim removed 5 bases at V and 9 bases at J, leaving 11 bases unmatched. Here the CDR3 DNA reads TGTGCCAGCAGCCAACTAGCGGGCGGGCCCAGTGAGCAGTTCTTC. This encodes CASSQLAGGPSEQFF.

The chain links TRBV5-1 to TRBJ2-7; D is perhaps TRBD2 (6 bases). The CDR3 length is 16 residues. V lost 0 bases, J lost 3 bases, and 16 bases lay in between. Germline V gene lookup returns CDR1 SGHRS and CDR2 YFSETQ. The CDR3: CASSLAGTPMGYEQYF. The CDR3 coding sequence is TGCGCCAGCAGCTTGGCCGGGACTCCAATGGGCTACGAGCAGTACTTC.